This T cell receptor beta chain originates from a study of neoadjuvant nivolumab and ipilimumab in lung cancer. This table comes from immunoSEQ multiplex PCR, and its TCRdb copy is limited to in-frame clones, with some not included. The sample lists several thousand clones; around 86% were seen once. Study conclusions and caveats: Pathologic regression was not significantly tied to TCR clonality.

As concerns this clone: What it binds is unknown.

V was pared by 5 bases and J by 5 bases, with 9 bases of the junction left unmatched. The CDR3 loop spans 15 amino acids. Germline CDR1 MNHNY, CDR2 SVGAGI (reference sequence). This chain uses TRBV6-6 with TRBJ2-7; the match to TRBD1 covers 10 bases. The source of this sequence is an adult with non-small cell lung cancer. Some clones in this sample may be carry-over from other donors' samples. The specimen was tumor tissue, collected after neoadjuvant nivolumab, alone or with ipilimumab, at or shortly before surgery. The CDR3 DNA sequence: TGTGCCAGCAGTCTACCCGGACAGGGGGTCCACGAGCAGTACTTC. Amino acid sequence: CASSLPGQGVHEQYF.